Described below is a single T cell receptor (beta chain) sequence and its context. Under the authors' procedure: Amplification of reference gene primers provided the estimated nucleated cell counts. TCRdb's copy holds only in-frame clones and misses some; the assay was immunoSEQ multiplex PCR. V and J calls and clone size are copied from that table; D and trimming were computed from the DNA. The data contain 150,000 to 170,000 clones, 83% of them seen just once; the ten biggest clones take up 9.5% to 13%. This CDR3 has 15 amino acids. With 7 bases clipped from V and 2 bases from J, the junction kept 9 bases outside the gene matches. From germline, CDR1 is LNHDA and CDR2 SQIVND (reference sequence). The sample is drawn from a study of blood T cell repertoires in COVID-19.

This TCR was recovered from an older woman with COVID-19, enrolled during active disease. The sequenced sample consisted of peripheral blood. J is TRBJ1-1 and V is TRBV19; 8 bases match TRBD1. CDR3 residues: CASTTTGGSNTEAFF. The CDR3 DNA is TGTGCCAGTACCACAACAGGGGGTAGCAACACTGAAGCTTTCTTT.